A selection of T cell receptor beta chains follows, all from one sample in a study of regulatory T cells in long-lasting Graves disease. TCRdb fed the multiplex PCR reads into MiXCR, producing one record per CDR3 protein. The repertoire holds about 430,000 distinct CDR3 sequences, with roughly 15% as singletons. The sample was also reused in another study, on T cells in Graves' hyperthyroidism and ophthalmopathy.

The specimen was peripheral blood mononuclear cells (PBMCs), collected at new diagnosis, from a patient treated with antithyroid drugs. These receptors all stem from a woman aged 40 to 55 with Graves disease. CDR3s include the opening cysteine and the closing phenylalanine or tryptophan. D genes are given only for firm matches. Clone sizes are given selectively: once, few, many, or a class where the clone is expanded.

>TRBV16|.|TRBJ2-2|.
CASSPRGENTGELFF
TGTGCCAGCAGCCCCCGGGGCGAGAACACCGGGGAGCTGTTTTTT
>TRBV27|.|TRBJ2-2|many
CASSFDPGELFF
TGTGCCAGCAGTTTCGATCCCGGGGAGCTGTTTTTT
>TRBV20-1|TRBD2|TRBJ2-3|many
CSARGLAGLTDTQYF
TGCAGTGCTAGAGGACTAGCGGGATTGACAGATACGCAGTATTTT
>TRBV27|TRBD2|TRBJ2-7|.
CASSFSGLAIYEQYF
TGTGCCAGCAGTTTTTCCGGACTAGCAATCTACGAGCAGTACTTC
>TRBV30|.|TRBJ1-5|many
CAWSGGGAGQPQHF
TGTGCCTGGAGTGGCGGAGGGGCTGGTCAGCCCCAGCATTTT
>TRBV14|.|TRBJ2-1|many
CASSPKGWYNEQFF
TGTGCCAGCAGCCCTAAGGGATGGTACAATGAGCAGTTCTTC
>TRBV6-1|TRBD2|TRBJ2-7|.
CASSPPRGLAGGREQYF
TGTGCCAGCAGTCCCCCCCGAGGACTAGCGGGAGGGAGGGAGCAGTACTTC
>TRBV10-3|.|TRBJ1-5|.
CAISESTVRGQPQHF
TGTGCCATCAGTGAGTCGACAGTCAGAGGTCAGCCCCAGCATTTT
>TRBV20-1|.|TRBJ1-5|many
CSAEEQASNQPQHF
TGCAGTGCTGAAGAGCAGGCTAGCAATCAGCCCCAGCATTTT
>TRBV6-1|.|TRBJ2-7|many
CASSVRRIGYEQYF
TGTGCCAGCAGTGTCAGAAGGATTGGCTACGAGCAGTACTTC
>TRBV28|.|TRBJ2-3|many
CASRPLGTDTQYF
TGTGCCTCACGACCGTTGGGGACAGATACGCAGTATTTT
>TRBV19|TRBD1|TRBJ2-1|many
CASSLGQGTSYNEQFF
TGTGCCAGTAGTCTAGGACAGGGTACATCCTACAATGAGCAGTTCTTC
>TRBV4-1|.|TRBJ2-3|many
CASSQLEDTQYF
TGCGCCAGCAGCCAATTGGAGGATACGCAGTATTTT
>TRBV27|.|TRBJ2-2|few
CASSFQPTGELFF
TGTGCCAGCAGTTTCCAGCCCACCGGGGAGCTGTTTTTT
>TRBV5-1|.|TRBJ2-7|few
CASSYEQGSSYEQYF
TGCGCCAGCAGCTACGAACAGGGCTCCTCCTACGAGCAGTACTTC
>TRBV6-5|.|TRBJ1-1|many
CASSYEAGATEAFF
TGTGCCAGCAGTTACGAGGCAGGGGCCACTGAAGCTTTCTTT
>TRBV7-6|TRBD2|TRBJ2-1|many
CASSFSGAKNNEQFF
TGTGCCAGCAGCTTTAGCGGGGCGAAGAACAATGAGCAGTTCTTC
>TRBV2|TRBD2|TRBJ2-2|many
CASSALAGDTGELFF
TGTGCCAGCAGCGCCTTGGCGGGAGACACCGGGGAGCTGTTTTTT
>TRBV5-1|TRBD2|TRBJ2-3|many
CASSPVWASGFSSTDTQYF
TGCGCCAGCAGCCCGGTGTGGGCTAGCGGATTCTCTAGCACAGATACGCAGTATTTT
>TRBV7-6|.|TRBJ2-1|few
CASSFRRQTYNEQFF
TGTGCCAGCAGCTTTAGGCGACAGACCTACAATGAGCAGTTCTTC
>TRBV28|.|TRBJ1-2|many
CASTPLKNSLLSNYGYTF
TGTGCCAGCACCCCTTTGAAAAATTCTTTGCTATCTAACTATGGCTACACCTTC
>TRBV29-1|.|TRBJ2-7|many
CSVEEAGKYEQYF
TGCAGCGTTGAAGAGGCGGGGAAATACGAGCAGTACTTC
>TRBV12-3/TRBV12-4|.|TRBJ2-1|many
CASTWTWEYNEQFF
TGTGCCAGCACTTGGACGTGGGAATACAATGAGCAGTTCTTC
>TRBV20-1|.|TRBJ2-7|.
CGGTGTDSYEQYF
TGCGGAGGAACCGGGACTGACTCCTACGAGCAGTACTTC